A selection of T cell receptor beta chains follows, all from one sample in a study of blood T cell repertoires in COVID-19. TCRdb's copy holds only in-frame clones and misses some; the assay was immunoSEQ multiplex PCR. The table has around 110,000 clones, more than 75% seen once. The specimen was peripheral blood. The receptor source for this set is a man aged 65 to 85 with acute or convalescent COVID-19. The CDR3 runs from the conserved cysteine through the conserved F or W. Fields, in order: J gene, clone size, D gene, V gene, CDR3 protein, CDR3 DNA. D genes are given only for firm matches. The size field is filled for only some rows; it gives once, few, many or a size class.

TRBJ1-1,NA,TRBD1,TRBV19,CASSHRGGILNAEAFF,TGTGCCAGTAGTCACAGGGGCGGGATATTGAATGCTGAAGCTTTCTTT
TRBJ1-6,once,NA,TRBV5-6,CASSLRTGQDINSPLHF,TGTGCCAGCAGCTTGAGAACAGGCCAGGACATTAATTCACCCCTCCACTTT
TRBJ1-2,NA,NA,TRBV6-5,CASSSGTPNYGYTF,TGTGCCAGCAGTAGCGGGACACCTAACTATGGCTACACCTTC
TRBJ2-4,NA,TRBD2,TRBV6-2/TRBV6-3,CASRPSGSADIQYF,TGTGCCAGCAGACCTAGCGGGAGTGCGGACATTCAGTACTTC
TRBJ2-1,few,NA,TRBV12-3/TRBV12-4,CASSPEDRQKQFF,TGTGCCAGCAGTCCGGAGGACCGTCAAAAGCAGTTCTTC
TRBJ2-7,NA,NA,TRBV6-6,CASAKQDSYEQYF,TGTGCCAGCGCGAAACAGGACTCCTACGAGCAGTACTTC
TRBJ2-5,NA,NA,TRBV20-1,CSASLLETQYF,TGCAGTGCTAGCCTTCTGGAGACCCAGTACTTC
TRBJ2-1,once,NA,TRBV7-3,CASSLMGLNEQFF,TGTGCCAGCAGCTTAATGGGGCTCAATGAGCAGTTCTTC
TRBJ1-3,NA,NA,TRBV6-5,CASSQYTGSRNTIYF,TGTGCCAGCAGTCAATATACAGGGTCCAGAAACACCATATATTTT
TRBJ2-5,NA,NA,TRBV15,CATSTRWTLRKETQYF,TGTGCCACCAGCACACGCTGGACTCTGAGGAAAGAGACCCAGTACTTC
TRBJ2-7,NA,TRBD1,TRBV25-1,CASRSSQGRGYEQYF,TGTGCCAGCAGATCTTCACAGGGGCGCGGCTACGAGCAGTACTTC
TRBJ1-1,NA,TRBD1,TRBV6-5,CASSYETGGNTEAFF,TGTGCCAGCAGTTACGAGACAGGGGGTAACACTGAAGCTTTCTTT
TRBJ2-7,few,TRBD1,TRBV5-1,CASSLADRSSEQYF,TGCGCCAGCAGCTTGGCGGACAGGTCCTCCGAGCAGTACTTC
TRBJ1-2,NA,NA,TRBV5-1,CASSYGRLQGDYGYTF,TGCGCCAGCAGCTACGGACGGCTCCAAGGGGACTATGGCTACACCTTC
TRBJ2-6,once,NA,TRBV5-1,CASSDIDSPLSGANVLTF,TGCGCCAGCAGCGACATCGACAGCCCCCTCTCTGGGGCCAACGTCCTGACTTTC
TRBJ2-5,NA,NA,TRBV7-2,CASSRTAVQETQYF,TGTGCCAGCTCTAGGACAGCAGTTCAAGAGACCCAGTACTTC
TRBJ1-2,once,NA,TRBV4-2,CASSQDLGGSGYTF,TGTGCCAGCAGCCAAGATCTTGGGGGCTCTGGCTACACCTTC
TRBJ2-7,NA,TRBD1,TRBV27,CASSLAGTVTLSYEQYF,TGTGCCAGCAGTTTGGCCGGGACAGTTACTCTATCTTACGAGCAGTACTTC